The 29 T cell receptor beta chains reported below all come from one sample, sequenced in a study of T-cell reconstitution after alpha-beta-depleted transplantation in children. Unique molecular identifiers tagged the TCRbeta library. TCRdb ran MiXCR on the PCR reads and lists one entry per CDR3 protein. The data hold about 420,000 distinct CDR3 sequences, with under 20% observed a single time. The starting material was PBMCs, mostly from graft donor cells, obtained 360 days after TCRalphabeta/CD19-depleted stem cell transplant. These receptor sequences come from a boy younger than two who had a stem cell transplant for Wiskott-Aldrich syndrome, so the T cells may come from the graft donor.

As concerns this clonotype: At one of its ends the junction is not consistent with the germline gene, which may arise from a read error. This rearrangement joins TRBV10-2 to TRBJ2-3; no firm D call. Germline V lookup: CDR1 WSHSY, CDR2 SAAADI. This CDR3 is built from 19 residues. The DNA for the CDR3 is TGTGCCAGCAGCCGCAAACTGACGGACCCCTCTAGGGACACAGATACGCAGTATTTT. It specifies CASSRKLTDPSRDTDTQYF.

The V gene is TRBV5-1, the J gene TRBJ1-6; 10 positions agree with TRBD1. The junction had 3 bases not matched to a gene; V was cut back by 3 bases and J by 9 bases. This CDR3 is built from 14 residues. Germline V gives CDR1 SGHRS, CDR2 YFSETQ. CDR3 amino acids: CASSWTGGSSPLHF. CDR3 nucleotide sequence: TGCGCCAGCAGCTGGACAGGGGGTAGTTCACCCCTCCACTTT.

The chain links TRBV5-6 to TRBJ2-7; 15 bases align to TRBD2. The CDR3 is 19 amino acids. With 3 bases clipped from V and 0 bases from J, the junction kept 10 bases outside the gene matches. Germline V lookup: CDR1 SGHDT, CDR2 YYEEEE. The CDR3 coding sequence is TGTGCCAGCAGCTCCCCCGGGACTAGCGGGAGGCGTTACTCCTACGAGCAGTACTTC. This encodes CASSSPGTSGRRYSYEQYF.

This chain uses TRBV18 with TRBJ2-5, with D possibly matching TRBD2 (6 bases). Germline CDR1 KGHSH, CDR2 LQKENI. The V end was cut by 0 bases, the J end by 9 bases, with 23 bases between. The length of the CDR3 is 17 residues. The CDR3 spells CASSPPFIGGAAMAQYF. The CDR3 bases are TGTGCCAGCTCACCACCGTTCATTGGCGGGGCCGCAATGGCCCAGTACTTC.

There are a few counts of this clonotype. CDR3 coding DNA: TGCAGCGTTGGGGCAGGCAACACCGGGGAGCTGTTTTTT. It is translated as CSVGAGNTGELFF. V is TRBV29-1 and J is TRBJ2-2; D gene unclear. This CDR3 is built from 13 residues. From germline, CDR1 is SQVTM and CDR2 ANQGSEA. V was trimmed by 4 bases and J by 2 bases, leaving 8 bases between them.

In this sample, this clonotype turned up a few times. V usage is TRBV4-3 and J usage is TRBJ2-1, with 9 bases lining up with TRBD2. Germline loops: CDR1 LGHNA, CDR2 YSLEER. The CDR3 consists of 15 residues. V lost 3 bases to trimming and J lost 8 bases; unmatched junction nucleotides: 8. This chain's CDR3 is CASSQGSGRGDEQFF. The CDR3 region has the DNA TGCGCCAGCAGCCAGGGTAGCGGGAGAGGAGATGAGCAGTTCTTC.

The chain joins TRBV5-1 to TRBJ2-3, with 9 nucleotides matching TRBD2. The germline gives CDR1 SGHRS, CDR2 YFSETQ. Losses at the gene ends were 7 bases for V and 2 bases for J; bases not matched to a gene: 5. The CDR3 has 14 residues. In nucleotides, the CDR3 is TGCGCCAGCCGGCTAGCGGGGAACACAGATACGCAGTATTTT. It specifies CASRLAGNTDTQYF.

In its sample, this clonotype was seen many times. The chain combines TRBV20-1 with TRBJ2-3; 11 bases fit TRBD2. Germline values: CDR1 DFQATT, CDR2 SNEGSKA (reference sequence). With 6 bases clipped from V and 1 base from J, the junction kept 6 bases outside the gene matches. The CDR3 runs 15 residues. Here the CDR3 reads CSARLAGSRTDTQYF. DNA for the CDR3: TGCAGTGCCAGACTAGCGGGGAGCCGCACAGATACGCAGTATTTT.

The chain joins TRBV28 to TRBJ1-4; no firm D call. CDR3 length: 14 residues. Germline CDR1 and CDR2: MDHEN and SYDVKM. Deletions cut 7 bases from V and 8 bases from J, with 17 bases between. The CDR3 bases are TGTGCCAGCACCGCGGACGGCGCCCGGGAAAAACTGTTTTTT. It translates to CASTADGAREKLFF.

The chain carries TRBV12-3 or TRBV12-4 and TRBJ2-7; 12 nucleotides match TRBD2. The trim removed 4 bases at V and 7 bases at J, leaving 17 bases unmatched. The CDR3 is 18 residues long. DNA of the CDR3: TGTGCCAGCAGTTCCAGACTAGCGGGAGCAGCTTATAAAGGAGAGCAGTACTTC. Its protein product is CASSSRLAGAAYKGEQYF.

The table lists this clonotype with a few counts. V and J are TRBV5-6 and TRBJ2-7; unclear D gene. Germline assignment: CDR1 SGHDT and CDR2 YYEEEE. This CDR3 has 15 residues. V lost 5 bases and J 4 bases, leaving 19 bases between the germline ends. As DNA, the CDR3 is TGTGCCAGCAGTCCCGGGCCATCGGTTAAATACGAGCAGTACTTC. Residues: CASSPGPSVKYEQYF.

This clonotype came up many times. As DNA, the CDR3 is TGCGCCAGCAGCTTTATCGGAAGCTCCTACGAGCAGTACTTC. This sequence encodes CASSFIGSSYEQYF. J is TRBJ2-7 and V is TRBV5-1; D remains unclear. The CDR3 extends over 14 amino acids. Trimming took off 2 bases at V and 0 bases at J, with 9 bases between the two ends. The V gene's germline CDR1 is SGHRS and CDR2 YFSETQ. The full variable domain, its missing parts supplied by reference TRBV5-1 and TRBJ2-7, is KAGVTQTPRYLIKTRGQQVTLSCSPISGHRSVSWYQQTPGQGLQFLFEYFSETQRNKGNFPGRFSGRQFSNSRSEMNVSTLELGDSALYLCASSFIGSSYEQYFGPGTRLTVT.

In its sample, this clonotype was seen once. In nucleotides, the CDR3 is TGCAGCGTTGAAGTTCTAGCGAAAAGCCACGAGCAGTACTTC. It is translated as CSVEVLAKSHEQYF. This rearrangement joins TRBV29-1 to TRBJ2-7; tentatively, D is TRBD2 (6 bases). Between the trimmed V and J ends, which lost 1 base and 5 bases, there was a span of 15 bases. From germline, CDR1 is SQVTM and CDR2 ANQGSEA. There are 14 residues in the CDR3.

The genes are TRBV12-3 or TRBV12-4 and TRBJ2-7; the match to TRBD2 covers 7 bases. V gave up 5 bases and J gave up 0 bases; unmatched junction bases: 4. This CDR3 comprises 14 residues. CDR3 DNA sequence: TGTGCCAGCAGTCCCCGGGACTACTCCTACGAGCAGTACTTC. Amino acid sequence: CASSPRDYSYEQYF.

The chain is built from TRBV5-1 and TRBJ2-3, with D tentatively TRBD1 or TRBD2 (6 bases each). The CDR3 loop spans 15 amino acids. V lost 2 bases and J 2 bases, leaving 12 bases between the germline ends. CDR1 and CDR2 from the germline V gene are SGHRS and YFSETQ. The CDR3 here is CASSFGGRPTDTQYF. The CDR3 DNA sequence: TGCGCCAGCAGCTTTGGGGGGCGCCCCACAGATACGCAGTATTTT.

There are a few counts of this clonotype. The chain joins TRBV20-1 to TRBJ2-1; no firm D call. The CDR3 runs 13 residues. Germline V gene sequence: CDR1 DFQATT, CDR2 SNEGSKA (reference sequence). V was pared by 3 bases and J by 2 bases, with 8 bases between. The CDR3, as DNA: TGCAGTGCTAGCCCTACAACCTACAATGAGCAGTTCTTC. This sequence encodes CSASPTTYNEQFF.

Ten or more counts support this clonotype. J is TRBJ2-7 and V is TRBV12-3 or TRBV12-4; the match to TRBD2 covers 11 bases. The CDR3 extends over 15 amino acids. V lost 4 bases, J lost 3 bases, and 5 bases stayed unmatched. As DNA, the CDR3 is TGTGCCAGCAGTTCCCTGGGACTAGCGGTCTACGAGCAGTACTTC. Encoded protein: CASSSLGLAVYEQYF.

Only a few counts were recorded for this clonotype. The J gene is TRBJ2-3, the V gene TRBV5-5; 7 nucleotides match TRBD1. This CDR3 comprises 17 residues. Losses at the gene ends were 1 base for V and 3 bases for J; bases not matched to a gene: 11. The V gene's germline CDR1 is SGHKS and CDR2 YYEKEE (reference sequence). The CDR3 region has the DNA TGTGCCAGCAGCTTGAAAAAGACAGGGTCTTCAACAGATACGCAGTATTTT. Encoded protein: CASSLKKTGSSTDTQYF.

This clonotype has just a few counts. The rearrangement joins TRBV20-1 to TRBJ2-5; 7 nucleotides agree with TRBD2. This CDR3 region has 13 residues. V gave up 1 base and J gave up 4 bases; unmatched junction bases: 3. Germline CDR1 is DFQATT and CDR2 is SNEGSKA (reference sequence). The CDR3 is CSARGWGGETQYF. The CDR3 DNA reads TGCAGTGCTAGAGGCTGGGGGGGAGAGACCCAGTACTTC.

The chain recombines TRBV12-3 or TRBV12-4 with TRBJ2-3; D uncertain. The CDR3 is 16 residues long. Trimming pared 5 bases from V and 1 base from J, leaving 16 bases between. CDR3 DNA: TGTGCCAGCAGTCCGAGACTCAAAACCCGCACAGATACGCAGTATTTT. Translated: CASSPRLKTRTDTQYF.

V is TRBV3-1 and J is TRBJ2-7; tentatively, D is TRBD2 (6 bases). Germline lookup yields CDR1 LGHDT and CDR2 YNNKEL (reference sequence). Trimming removed 6 bases at V and 2 bases at J, with 14 bases between. The CDR3 spans 14 residues. CDR3 coding DNA: TGTGCCAGCAGTCGGGACTTCGCAACCTACGAGCAGTACTTC. Its protein is CASSRDFATYEQYF.

V and J are TRBV29-1 and TRBJ2-7; D ambiguous. The CDR3 is made up of 11 amino acids. CDR1 and CDR2 (germline): SQVTM, ANQGSEA. V was trimmed by 4 bases and J by 4 bases, leaving 8 bases between them. This CDR3 is CSVVWVYEQYF. CDR3 sequence (DNA): TGCAGCGTTGTTTGGGTGTACGAGCAGTACTTC.

The chain is built from TRBV29-1 and TRBJ1-1; D not resolved. Per the germline V gene, CDR1 is SQVTM and CDR2 is ANQGSEA. This CDR3 is built from 12 residues. Trimming shortened V by 1 base and J by 6 bases, and 9 bases separated the two germline ends. CDR3 region: CSVEGAIAEAFF. CDR3 nucleotide sequence: TGCAGCGTTGAAGGGGCGATAGCTGAAGCTTTCTTT.

This clonotype was picked up a small number of times. This sequence joins TRBV2 and TRBJ2-7; D remains unclear. Trimming left V 6 bases short and J 4 bases short, with 13 bases between. Germline assignment: CDR1 SNHLY and CDR2 FYNNEI. This CDR3 has 13 residues. The CDR3 DNA reads TGTGCCAGCAGCCTAAAGTCATGGTACGAGCAGTACTTC. As protein: CASSLKSWYEQYF.

This clonotype was detected a few times. CDR3: CASKRLATGVETQYF. CDR3 in DNA: TGTGCCAGCAAAAGACTGGCAACAGGGGTGGAGACCCAGTACTTC. The chain uses TRBV6-1 and TRBJ2-5, with 7 positions matching TRBD1. The germline CDR1 and CDR2 sequences are MNHNS and SASEGT. J lost 5 bases, V lost 7 bases, and 13 bases had no gene match. There are 15 residues in the CDR3.

The chain is built from TRBV12-3 or TRBV12-4 and TRBJ2-7; no reliable D call. CDR3 size: 14 residues. Trimming stripped 3 bases from V and 2 bases from J, with 11 bases between. CDR3 residues: CASSLLSRTYEQYF. The CDR3 DNA is TGTGCCAGCAGTTTGCTAAGTCGAACCTACGAGCAGTACTTC.

This clonotype turned up a few times. The genes are TRBV5-5 and TRBJ2-2, with D perhaps TRBD1 or TRBD2 (5 bases each). The germline V and J ends were trimmed by 1 base and 3 bases, with 13 bases remaining between them. This CDR3 region has 16 residues. Germline V lookup: CDR1 SGHKS, CDR2 YYEKEE (reference sequence). Here the CDR3 DNA reads TGTGCCAGCAGCTTGCTGCTGGGACGCCACACCGGGGAGCTGTTTTTT. Its translation is CASSLLLGRHTGELFF.

The chain links TRBV7-8 to TRBJ2-7; D perhaps matches TRBD1 (6 bases). Germline loops: CDR1 SGHVS, CDR2 FQNEAQ. Deletions cut 4 bases from V and 0 bases from J, with 16 bases between. CDR3 length: 16 amino acids. CDR3 in amino acids: CASSSIKDRRSYEQYF. CDR3 nucleotides: TGTGCCAGCAGCTCGATTAAGGACAGACGCTCCTACGAGCAGTACTTC.

This clonotype occurred a few times. In DNA form, the CDR3 reads TGTGCCAGCAGCCCGGGTCTACACAATGAGCAGTTCTTC. Translation: CASSPGLHNEQFF. This rearrangement joins TRBV6-1 to TRBJ2-1, with D hard to call. V shed 6 bases and J shed 5 bases, with 11 bases lying between them. The CDR3 extends over 13 amino acids. Germline-derived CDR1 and CDR2 are MNHNS and SASEGT.